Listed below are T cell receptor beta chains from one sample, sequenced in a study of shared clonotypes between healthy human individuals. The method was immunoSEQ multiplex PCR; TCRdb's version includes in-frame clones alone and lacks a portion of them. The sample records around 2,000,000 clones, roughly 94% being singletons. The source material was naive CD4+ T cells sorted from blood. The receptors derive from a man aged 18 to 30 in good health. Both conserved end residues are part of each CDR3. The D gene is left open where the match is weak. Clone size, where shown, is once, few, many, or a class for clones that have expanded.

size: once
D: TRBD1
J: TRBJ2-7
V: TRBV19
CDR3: CASSPLGQAAYEQYF
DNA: TGTGCCAGTAGTCCTTTGGGACAGGCTGCCTACGAGCAGTACTTC

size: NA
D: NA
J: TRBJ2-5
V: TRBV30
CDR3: CAWSRPGLQETQYF
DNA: TGTGCCTGGAGCCGACCTGGGCTACAAGAGACCCAGTACTTC

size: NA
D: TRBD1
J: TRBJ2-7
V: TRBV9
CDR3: CASSVSGTGGYEQYF
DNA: TGTGCCAGCAGCGTAAGCGGGACAGGGGGCTACGAGCAGTACTTC

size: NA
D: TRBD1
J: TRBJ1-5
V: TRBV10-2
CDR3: CASSADRDWNQPQHF
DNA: TGCGCCAGCAGTGCTGACAGGGATTGGAATCAGCCCCAGCATTTT

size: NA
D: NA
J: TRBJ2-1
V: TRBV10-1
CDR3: CASSEGLTYNEQFF
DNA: TGCGCCAGCAGTGAGGGACTAACCTACAATGAGCAGTTCTTC

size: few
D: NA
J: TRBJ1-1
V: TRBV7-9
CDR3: CASSFNPGRQGGTEAFF
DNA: TGTGCCAGCAGCTTTAATCCGGGTCGGCAGGGTGGCACTGAAGCTTTCTTT

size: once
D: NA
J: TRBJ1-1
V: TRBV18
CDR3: CASSPTEVRGSEAFF
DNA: TGTGCCAGCTCACCCACGGAAGTCAGGGGTAGTGAAGCTTTCTTT

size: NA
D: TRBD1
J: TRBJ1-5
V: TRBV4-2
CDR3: CASSQVPTGTGVSQPQHF
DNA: TGTGCCAGCAGCCAAGTTCCTACCGGGACAGGGGTTAGTCAGCCCCAGCATTTT

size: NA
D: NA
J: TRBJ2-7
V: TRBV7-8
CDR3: CASSLSLEAGYEQYF
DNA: TGTGCCAGCAGCTTAAGCCTAGAGGCCGGCTACGAGCAGTACTTC

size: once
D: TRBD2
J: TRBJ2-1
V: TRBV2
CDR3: CASSEARTSGGIQFF
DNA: TGTGCCAGCAGTGAAGCGCGTACTAGCGGGGGGATCCAGTTCTTC

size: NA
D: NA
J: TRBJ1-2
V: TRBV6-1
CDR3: CASSGSGYGYTF
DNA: TGTGCCAGCAGCGGCTCGGGCTATGGCTACACCTTC

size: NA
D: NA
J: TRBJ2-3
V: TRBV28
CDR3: CASSSPLGGGTDTQYF
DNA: TGTGCCAGCAGTTCCCCCCTTGGCGGGGGCACAGATACGCAGTATTTT

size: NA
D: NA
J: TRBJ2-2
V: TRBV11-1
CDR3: CASSLIAGPGELFF
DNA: TGTGCCAGCAGCTTAATCGCGGGGCCCGGGGAGCTGTTTTTT

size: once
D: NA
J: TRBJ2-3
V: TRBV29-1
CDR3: CSVEWTLNTYTQYF
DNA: TGCAGCGTTGAGTGGACCCTGAACACGTATACGCAGTATTTT

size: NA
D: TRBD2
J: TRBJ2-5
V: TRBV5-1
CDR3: CASSFTLAGARETQYF
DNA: TGCGCCAGCAGCTTTACCCTAGCGGGGGCCCGGGAGACCCAGTACTTC

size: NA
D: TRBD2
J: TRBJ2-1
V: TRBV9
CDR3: CASSAKEGLAFYNEQFF
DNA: TGTGCCAGCAGCGCTAAAGAAGGACTAGCGTTCTACAATGAGCAGTTCTTC

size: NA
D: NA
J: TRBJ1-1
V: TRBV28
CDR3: CASSLYGPMNTEAFF
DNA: TGTGCCAGCAGTTTATACGGGCCAATGAACACTGAAGCTTTCTTT

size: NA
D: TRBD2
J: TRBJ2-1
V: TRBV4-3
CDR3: CASSQDAPTSGPYNEQFF
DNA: TGCGCCAGCAGCCAAGATGCCCCAACTAGCGGACCCTACAATGAGCAGTTCTTC

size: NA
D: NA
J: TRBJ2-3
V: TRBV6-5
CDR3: CASSSGTFPSDTQYF
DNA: TGTGCCAGCAGCTCCGGGACCTTCCCATCGGATACGCAGTATTTT

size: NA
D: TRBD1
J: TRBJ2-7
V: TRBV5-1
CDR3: CASSFIQGTEQYF
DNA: TGCGCCAGCAGCTTCATACAGGGGACCGAGCAGTACTTC

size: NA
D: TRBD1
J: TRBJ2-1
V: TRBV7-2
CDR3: CASSPSLQGAGNEQFF
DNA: TGTGCCAGCAGCCCGTCCCTACAGGGGGCGGGAAATGAGCAGTTCTTC

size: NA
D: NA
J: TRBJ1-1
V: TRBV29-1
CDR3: CSASPSRGETEAFF
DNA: TGCAGCGCCTCGCCATCCAGGGGAGAGACTGAAGCTTTCTTT

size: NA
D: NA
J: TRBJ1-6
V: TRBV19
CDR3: CASKGPTVFNSPLHF
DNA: TGTGCCAGTAAAGGACCGACAGTGTTTAATTCACCCCTCCACTTT